The 26 T cell receptor beta chains below all came from one sample that was sequenced in a study of shared clonotypes between healthy human individuals. Sequenced by immunoSEQ multiplex PCR; TCRdb stores in-frame clones only, minus some. In the table there are 190,000 or so clones, approximately 95% of which are singletons. The sequenced sample was naive CD4+ T cells sorted from blood. Described subset: CD45RA+ positively selected. The source is a woman younger than 45 in good health.

The rearrangement uses TRBV27 and TRBJ2-5; a possible D gene is TRBD2 (6 bases). The better agreement between TRBJ2-7 and the DNA end casts doubt on the J call. The germline CDR1 and CDR2 sequences are MNHEY and SMNVEV (reference sequence). CDR3 length equals 15 residues. The CDR3 loop is CASSSPGTGSYEQYF. CDR3 bases: TGTGCCAGCAGTTCCCCCGGGACTGGATCCTACGAGCAGTACTTC.

This chain links TRBV10-1 with TRBJ2-2, with D tentatively TRBD1 (5 bases). The CDR3 runs 14 residues. Trimming took 5 bases from V and 2 from J, leaving 9 bases between them. Per the germline V gene, CDR1 is WNHNN and CDR2 is SYGVQD (reference sequence). The CDR3 region has the DNA TGCGCCAGCAGTTACAGGCCAAACACCGGGGAGCTGTTTTTT. Translated: CASSYRPNTGELFF.

This rearrangement joins TRBV5-4 to TRBJ1-2; unclear D gene. Germline V gene lookup returns CDR1 SGHNT and CDR2 YYREEE (reference sequence). There are 14 residues in the CDR3. The V end was cut by 0 bases, the J end by 0 bases, with 6 bases between. CDR3 DNA sequence: TGTGCCAGCAGCTTGGGACAAGCTAACTATGGCTACACCTTC. It translates to CASSLGQANYGYTF.

The chain uses TRBV5-8 and TRBJ2-2, with 7 nucleotides matching TRBD1. The V segment lost 4 bases and the J segment 1 base; nucleotides outside the gene matches: 10. CDR1 and CDR2 (germline): SGHTS, YDEGEE. The length of the CDR3 is 17 residues. For the CDR3, the DNA is TGTGCCAGCAGCCTATATACGGGGACAGTGAACACCGGGGAGCTGTTTTTT. This gives the protein CASSLYTGTVNTGELFF. Full variable domain (missing parts from reference TRBV5-8 and TRBJ2-2): EAGVTQSPTHLIKTRGQQATLRCSPISGHTSVYWYQQALGLGLQFLLWYDEGEERNRGNFPPRFSGRQFPNYSSELNVNALELEDSALYLCASSLYTGTVNTGELFFGEGSRLTVL.

The V gene is TRBV19, the J gene TRBJ2-1, with 7 bases aligning to TRBD2. V lost 0 bases, J lost 3 bases, and 5 bases stayed unmatched. The CDR3 consists of 16 residues. Germline assignment: CDR1 LNHDA and CDR2 SQIVND (reference sequence). The CDR3 sequence: CASSIDRGDGYNEQFF. CDR3 nucleotides: TGTGCCAGTAGTATAGATCGGGGGGACGGCTACAATGAGCAGTTCTTC.

The gene calls are TRBV27 and TRBJ1-4, with TRBD1 matching over 10 bases. CDR1 is MNHEY, CDR2 SMNVEV, per germline (reference sequence). The trim removed 8 bases at V and 4 bases at J, leaving 4 bases unmatched. CDR3 length: 14 amino acids. The CDR3 spells CASSRDRGNEKLFF. CDR3 nucleotide sequence: TGTGCCAGCTCTCGGGACAGGGGTAATGAAAAACTGTTTTTT.

This sequence joins TRBV6-1 and TRBJ1-4; D call uncertain. The germline CDR1 and CDR2 sequences are MNHNS and SASEGT. Trimming removed 6 bases from V and 5 bases from J, with 13 bases in between. This CDR3 contains 14 residues. The CDR3 region is CASRIRALNEKLFF. DNA of the CDR3: TGTGCCAGCAGGATAAGAGCCCTGAATGAAAAACTGTTTTTT.

This clone was seen only a few times. The chain links TRBV18 to TRBJ1-1; D possibly corresponds to TRBD1 (6 bases). V dropped 3 bases and J dropped 1 base, with 15 bases sitting between them. Germline V gene sequence: CDR1 KGHSH, CDR2 LQKENI. The CDR3 covers 16 residues. The CDR3 DNA is TGTGCCAGCTCACCGACACAGGGTAGAGGGAACACTGAAGCTTTCTTT. This translates into CASSPTQGRGNTEAFF.

This chain uses TRBV5-1 with TRBJ2-4; D is perhaps TRBD1 (6 bases). Germline V gene lookup returns CDR1 SGHRS and CDR2 YFSETQ. The CDR3 covers 14 residues. The V end lost 0 bases, the J end lost 5 bases, and 9 bases lay between the germline ends. Here the CDR3 DNA reads TGCGCCAGCAGCTTGGCAGGGGCCGAAAACATTCAGTACTTC. Translated: CASSLAGAENIQYF.

The V gene is TRBV19, the J gene TRBJ2-7, with 9 bases identical to TRBD2. Germline trimming cut 7 bases from V and 6 bases from J; bases unmatched to any gene: 16. From germline, CDR1 is LNHDA and CDR2 SQIVND (reference sequence). There are 16 residues in the CDR3. CDR3 amino acids: CASTSGGVAGEIEQYF. In DNA form, the CDR3 reads TGTGCCAGTACCTCCGGGGGGGTAGCGGGAGAAATCGAGCAGTACTTC.

The V call is TRBV5-1, the J call TRBJ2-5; 8 nucleotides align to TRBD1. The V and J ends lost 4 bases and 2 bases, in that order; junction bases with no gene match: 1. The germline CDR1 and CDR2 sequences are SGHRS and YFSETQ. The length of the CDR3 is 13 residues. For the CDR3, the DNA is TGCGCCAGCAGCAGGGACAGGCAAGAGACCCAGTACTTC. It codes for CASSRDRQETQYF.

The V call is TRBV6-5, the J call TRBJ2-7, with D perhaps matching TRBD2 (6 bases). V lost 6 bases and J 1 base, leaving 13 bases between the germline ends. The germline V gene has CDR1 MNHEY and CDR2 SVGAGI. The CDR3 is 14 amino acids. CDR3 residues: CASSSPTRSYEQYF. In nucleotides, the CDR3 is TGTGCCAGCAGCTCCCCGACTAGATCCTACGAGCAGTACTTC.

V is TRBV6-5 and J is TRBJ2-1, with 7 bases fitting TRBD2. Germline assignment: CDR1 MNHEY and CDR2 SVGAGI. CDR3 size: 15 residues. V was clipped by 4 bases and J by 6 bases; unmatched bases: 9. The DNA for the CDR3 is TGTGCCAGCAGTTTACTAGCGAGGATGGGCAATGAGCAGTTCTTC. Translating gives CASSLLARMGNEQFF.

This chain uses TRBV27 with TRBJ2-2; D is unresolved. CDR1 and CDR2 from the germline V gene are MNHEY and SMNVEV (reference sequence). Trimming stripped 6 bases from V and 6 bases from J, with 14 bases between. The CDR3 consists of 14 residues. Written as DNA, the CDR3 is TGTGCCAGCAGAACGCAAAGGGTGTCCGGGGAGCTGTTTTTT. This encodes CASRTQRVSGELFF.

The chain is built from TRBV18 and TRBJ2-2; D call uncertain. Trimming took off 2 bases at V and 6 bases at J, with 16 bases between the two ends. Germline CDR1 KGHSH, CDR2 LQKENI. This CDR3 has 16 amino acids. The CDR3 loop reads CASSPMSTRYAGELFF. The CDR3, as DNA: TGTGCCAGCTCACCAATGAGTACAAGATACGCCGGGGAGCTGTTTTTT.

This clone was observed a few times. The chain's CDR3 is CASSAGDYGYTF. Written as DNA, the CDR3 is TGTGCCAGCAGCGCAGGGGACTATGGCTACACCTTC. The V gene is TRBV7-9, the J gene TRBJ1-2; TRBD1 might be the D (6 bases). Germline CDR1 is SEHNR and CDR2 is FQNEAQ (reference sequence). Trimming left V 5 bases short and J 3 bases short, with 7 bases between. This CDR3 contains 12 residues. The full variable domain, rest sourced from reference TRBV7-9 and TRBJ1-2, is DTGVSQNPRHKITKRGQNVTFRCDPISEHNRLYWYRQTLGQGPEFLTYFQNEAQLEKSRLLSDRFSAERPKGSFSTLEIQRTEQGDSAMYLCASSAGDYGYTFGSGTRLTVV.

The genes are TRBV2 and TRBJ2-5; 8 bases map to TRBD2. V lost 5 bases to trimming and J lost 11 bases; unmatched junction nucleotides: 13. The CDR3 consists of 14 residues. Germline V gene sequence: CDR1 SNHLY, CDR2 FYNNEI. The CDR3 DNA sequence: TGTGCCAGCAGTCCGTTGACTAGCGTGGGTGAGCAGTACTTC. It codes for CASSPLTSVGEQYF. Together with reference TRBV2 and TRBJ2-5, the CDR3 gives the full variable domain: EPEVTQTPSHQVTQMGQEVILRCVPISNHLYFYWYRQILGQKVEFLVSFYNNEISEKSEIFDDQFSVERPDGSNFTLKIRSTKLEDSAMYFCASSPLTSVGEQYFGPGTRLLVL.

This chain uses TRBV28 with TRBJ1-4; no definite D call. The germline V gene encodes CDR1 MDHEN and CDR2 SYDVKM. The CDR3 has 13 residues. Deletions cut 5 bases from V and 2 bases from J, with 6 bases between. This CDR3 reads CASSSRTNEKLFF. CDR3 nucleotides: TGTGCCAGCAGTAGTAGGACTAATGAAAAACTGTTTTTT.

This chain connects TRBV30 to TRBJ2-5; TRBD1 is a possible D gene (5 bases). The J call may be wrong; the DNA end is better matched by TRBJ2-7. The CDR3 is made up of 12 amino acids. Germline V lookup: CDR1 GTSNPN, CDR2 SVGIG (reference sequence). In DNA form, the CDR3 reads TGTGCCTTTGGGCAGGGAATTGGCGAGCAGTACTTC. It is translated as CAFGQGIGEQYF.

The CDR3 sequence is CASSEAEPTGYEQYF. The CDR3 nucleotides read TGTGCCAGCAGTGAAGCGGAACCCACAGGGTACGAGCAGTACTTC. The chain employs TRBV6-1 and TRBJ2-7, with D perhaps TRBD1 (6 bases). The CDR3 is 15 amino acids. CDR1 is MNHNS and CDR2 is SASEGT in the germline V gene. Between the trimmed V and J ends, which lost 0 bases and 4 bases, there was a span of 13 bases.

The rearrangement uses TRBV28 and TRBJ2-5, with TRBD2 as a possible D gene (5 bases). This CDR3 comprises 15 residues. The germline CDR1 and CDR2 sequences are MDHEN and SYDVKM. Trimming removed 2 bases from V and 1 base from J, with 11 bases in between. Here the CDR3 reads CASSLLSAVQETQYF. In DNA form, the CDR3 reads TGTGCCAGCAGTTTACTCTCAGCGGTCCAAGAGACCCAGTACTTC.

This clone was counted once. The chain couples TRBV7-9 to TRBJ1-2; no definite D call. Per germline, CDR1 SEHNR and CDR2 FQNEAQ (reference sequence). The V gene lost 1 base and the J gene lost 4 bases, with 10 bases spanning the gap. The CDR3 runs to 14 residues. The CDR3 DNA is TGTGCCAGCAGCTTAGTGCAGGCAACCTATGGCTACACCTTC. Its translation is CASSLVQATYGYTF. Variable domain in full (rest from reference TRBV7-9 and TRBJ1-2): DTGVSQNPRHKITKRGQNVTFRCDPISEHNRLYWYRQTLGQGPEFLTYFQNEAQLEKSRLLSDRFSAERPKGSFSTLEIQRTEQGDSAMYLCASSLVQATYGYTFGSGTRLTVV.

The chain combines TRBV28 with TRBJ2-7; D gene uncertain. From germline, CDR1 is MDHEN and CDR2 SYDVKM. V lost 5 bases and J lost 4, with 12 bases in between. This CDR3 contains 13 residues. The CDR3 DNA follows: TGTGCCAGCAGTCCCCAGCCCATTTACGAGCAGTACTTC. It yields the protein CASSPQPIYEQYF. Full variable domain (outside the CDR3, taken from reference TRBV28 and TRBJ2-7): DVKVTQSSRYLVKRTGEKVFLECVQDMDHENMFWYRQDPGLGLRLIYFSYDVKMKEKGDIPEGYSVSREKKERFSLILESASTNQTSMYLCASSPQPIYEQYFGPGTRLTVT.

The rearrangement links TRBV4-1 to TRBJ2-2; D may match TRBD1 or TRBD2 (5 bases each). V gave up 5 bases and J gave up 5 bases, with 18 bases separating them. The CDR3 has 16 residues. Germline CDR1 is MGHRA and CDR2 is YSYEKL. The CDR3 loop is CASSNRTRRVTGELFF. CDR3 nucleotides: TGCGCCAGCAGCAACAGGACTCGCCGAGTTACCGGGGAGCTGTTTTTT.

V usage is TRBV10-1 and J usage is TRBJ2-7, with D perhaps given as TRBD1 or TRBD2 (5 bases each). V was cut by 3 bases and J by 0 bases, with 12 bases left in between. CDR3 length: 15 amino acids. The germline gives CDR1 WNHNN, CDR2 SYGVQD (reference sequence). CDR3 sequence: CASSEGAGSSYEQYF. CDR3 nucleotide sequence: TGCGCCAGCAGTGAAGGTGCAGGGAGCTCCTACGAGCAGTACTTC.

This clone was picked up one time. The gene calls are TRBV6-9 and TRBJ1-5; D uncertain. The V end lost 11 bases, the J end lost 6 bases, and 26 bases lay between the germline ends. The germline V gene has CDR1 MNHGY and CDR2 SVAAGI. The CDR3 has 16 amino acids. In DNA, the CDR3 is TGTGCCCCTGTTAAGGCCACTCACTTAAGATTTCAGCCCCAGCATTTT. This encodes CAPVKATHLRFQPQHF.